Listed below are T cell receptor beta chains from one sample, sequenced in a study of regulatory T cells in long-lasting Graves disease. TCRdb ran MiXCR on the multiplex PCR reads and lists one entry per CDR3 protein. The data contain 300,000 to 400,000 distinct CDR3 sequences, 16% of them singletons. This same sample was also taken into another study, of T cells in Graves' hyperthyroidism and ophthalmopathy.

The sample consisted of peripheral blood mononuclear cells (PBMCs), taken at new diagnosis, from a patient treated with antithyroid drugs. Source of these receptors: a man aged 40-55 years with Graves disease. Both conserved end residues are part of each CDR3. A D gene is named only where the DNA matches it firmly. Expanded clones get a size class; other rows say once, few or many, or leave the size out.

>TRBV20-1|many|TRBJ2-3|.
TGCAGTGCCGAGGAACGCGGCACAGATACGCAGTATTTT
CSAEERGTDTQYF
>TRBV7-3|.|TRBJ1-5|.
TGTGCCAGCAGCTTAACAAAGGCTCAGCCCCAGCATTTT
CASSLTKAQPQHF
>TRBV4-1|few|TRBJ2-7|.
TGTGCCAGCAGCCCCGACAGATATCTCCGCTACGAGCAGTACTTC
CASSPDRYLRYEQYF
>TRBV12-3/TRBV12-4|.|TRBJ2-7|TRBD1
TGTGCCAGCAGGGGGACAGTCCCCTACGAGCAGTACTTC
CASRGTVPYEQYF
>TRBV5-1|many|TRBJ2-1|TRBD2
TGCGCCAGCAGCCCGGGGACTAGCGGTAATGAGCAGTTCTTC
CASSPGTSGNEQFF
>TRBV28|.|TRBJ2-7|.
TGTGCCAGCAGTTTACTAGCGTTGGACTACGAGCAGTACTTC
CASSLLALDYEQYF
>TRBV12-3/TRBV12-4|many|TRBJ2-6|.
TGTGCCAGCACCTCATCCCCAGGCTCTGGGGCCAACGTCCTGACTTTC
CASTSSPGSGANVLTF
>TRBV6-5|few|TRBJ2-2|.
TGTGCCAGCAGTTACTCGGTTGAGGGCACCGGGGAGCTGTTTTTT
CASSYSVEGTGELFF
>TRBV6-1|many|TRBJ1-5|TRBD1
TGTGCCAGCAGCCCCGGACAGGGCCATCAGCCCCAGCATTTT
CASSPGQGHQPQHF
>TRBV12-3/TRBV12-4|many|TRBJ2-5|.
TGTGCCAGCAGTTTGTCGGGGGCTCGAGAGACCCAGTACTTC
CASSLSGARETQYF
>TRBV27|many|TRBJ2-5|.
TGTGCCAGCAGTTTGTACGGGGCTGGAGAGACCCAGTACTTC
CASSLYGAGETQYF
>TRBV5-1|.|TRBJ1-4|TRBD1
TGCGCCAGCAGCTCAGGCAGGGGGAATGAAAAACTGTTTTTT
CASSSGRGNEKLFF
>TRBV27|many|TRBJ1-2|.
TGTGCCAGCAGTTTAAGGCAGGGAGGAAGCTACACCTTC
CASSLRQGGSYTF
>TRBV9|many|TRBJ2-5|TRBD2
TGTGCCAGCAGCGTAGAGGCCTTTAGCGGGGGGGTAGAGACCCAGTACTTC
CASSVEAFSGGVETQYF
>TRBV7-8|.|TRBJ1-1|TRBD1
TGTGCCAGCAGCTTACAGTACAGGGGGTTGACTGAAGCTTTCTTT
CASSLQYRGLTEAFF
>TRBV12-3/TRBV12-4|many|TRBJ2-2|.
TGTGCCAGCGCCGTGGGCAGACCGGGGGAGCTGTTTTTT
CASAVGRPGELFF
>TRBV19|.|TRBJ2-1|.
TGTGCCAGTAGTATAGACGGCGGGGCCCCCTACAATGAGCAGTTCTTC
CASSIDGGAPYNEQFF
>TRBV7-9|many|TRBJ2-3|TRBD2
TGTGCCAGCAGCTTAGGCGGGGGAAACACAGATACGCAGTATTTT
CASSLGGGNTDTQYF
>TRBV4-1|.|TRBJ2-3|TRBD2
TGCGCCAGCAGCCAAGGGGAAGCGGGGGGAGGCACAGATACGCAGTATTTT
CASSQGEAGGGTDTQYF
>TRBV24-1|.|TRBJ1-5|.
TGTGCCACCAGTGATTGGGGAAATCAGCCCCAGCATTTT
CATSDWGNQPQHF
>TRBV12-3/TRBV12-4|.|TRBJ2-6|.
TGTGCCAGCAGTGGGGGGTGGGGTTCCTCTGGGGCCAACGTCCTGACTTTC
CASSGGWGSSGANVLTF
>TRBV2|many|TRBJ1-1|.
TGTGCCAGCAGTGTGGGTCGGATTGAAGCTTTCTTT
CASSVGRIEAFF
>TRBV6-1|many|TRBJ1-1|TRBD1
TGTGCCAGCAGTGAGGGGACAGGGCTGAGGAGTGAAGCTTTCTTT
CASSEGTGLRSEAFF
>TRBV30|few|TRBJ1-2|.
TGTGCCTGGAGTTCTCCATCCAAACATGGCTACACCTTC
CAWSSPSKHGYTF
>TRBV18|many|TRBJ1-5|.
TGTGCCAGCTCACCATCATCTCGGCAGCCCCAGCATTTT
CASSPSSRQPQHF
>TRBV5-1|many|TRBJ1-2|.
TGCGCCAGCAGCTCCGGAGCAGCCGCTAACTATGGCTACACCTTC
CASSSGAAANYGYTF
>TRBV6-1|many|TRBJ2-3|.
TGTGCCAGCAGAACAGGGATTACAGATACGCAGTATTTT
CASRTGITDTQYF